This is a list of T cell receptor beta chains from one sample in a study of chronic HIV infection and antiretroviral therapy. TCRdb called the 5' RACE reads again in MiXCR, with one record for every CDR3 protein. In the table there are 39,000 or so distinct CDR3 sequences, 7.5% to 9% of which are singletons. The sequenced material came from peripheral blood. The receptors here all came from an adult who had HIV and had not received antiretroviral therapy, or was an uninfected healthy control (not recorded which). The CDR3 runs from the conserved cysteine through the conserved F or W. D genes are given only for firm matches. Rows give clone size only sometimes, using once, few, many, or a class for an expanded clone.

TGCAGCGTAAGGGACAGAAATAGCAATCAGCCCCAGCATTTT,CSVRDRNSNQPQHF,14,TRBV29-1,TRBJ1-5,few,TRBD1
TGTGCCATCAGCGATTCCTCAGGGGGTCCTGGAAACACCATATATTTT,CAISDSSGGPGNTIYF,16,TRBV10-3,TRBJ1-3,many,TRBD1
TGTGCTAGTGGTTTGCTACTAGCGGGAGCGGAAGATACGCAGTATTTT,CASGLLLAGAEDTQYF,16,TRBV12-5,TRBJ2-3,many,TRBD2
TGTGCCAGCAGCTATTTAGCGGGAGGCCCGACCAATGAGCAGTTCTTC,CASSYLAGGPTNEQFF,16,TRBV11-3,TRBJ2-1,NA,TRBD2
TGCAGCGTTGGGCTCTCCGGGGCCAACGTCCTGACTTTC,CSVGLSGANVLTF,13,TRBV29-1,TRBJ2-6,few,NA
TGCAGCGTGAAGGGGACAGGGGAAACTGAAGCTTTCTTT,CSVKGTGETEAFF,13,TRBV29-1,TRBJ1-1,NA,TRBD1
TGCGCCAGCAGCCCCAGGGAGGGAACTGAAGCTTTCTTT,CASSPREGTEAFF,13,TRBV5-1,TRBJ1-1,few,NA
TGTGCCACCAGCAGAGAACGTCTTCTGAGGGGGAATTCACCCCTCCACTTT,CATSRERLLRGNSPLHF,17,TRBV15,TRBJ1-6,NA,NA
TGCGCCAGCAGCCAAGATCTTGGGGGACAGGGGGTTGATACGCAGTATTTT,CASSQDLGGQGVDTQYF,17,TRBV4-3,TRBJ2-3,many,TRBD1
TGTGCCAGCAGTTTATGGGGTTTAGATAGCAATCAGCCCCAGCATTTT,CASSLWGLDSNQPQHF,16,TRBV28,TRBJ1-5,many,NA
TGTGCCAGCAGCAACATAAACACTGAAGCTTTCTTT,CASSNINTEAFF,12,TRBV13,TRBJ1-1,many,NA
TGTGCCAGCAGTGAAGGGGACATCTCCACTGAAGCTTTCTTT,CASSEGDISTEAFF,14,TRBV25-1,TRBJ1-1,few,NA
TGTGCCAGCAGTTTCACAGGGAACAACGAGCAGTACTTC,CASSFTGNNEQYF,13,TRBV28,TRBJ2-7,many,NA
TGTGCCAGCAGTTCCACGGGACAGGGCCCCTACGAGCAGTACTTC,CASSSTGQGPYEQYF,15,TRBV28,TRBJ2-7,NA,TRBD1
TGTGCCAGCAGCTGGGGATTCGAAGCGGGGGGTCTCTACGAGCAGTACTTC,CASSWGFEAGGLYEQYF,17,TRBV5-7,TRBJ2-7,NA,TRBD2
TGTGCCTCCACCACCGGGACATCCAACACCGGGGAGCTGTTTTTT,CASTTGTSNTGELFF,15,TRBV7-9,TRBJ2-2,few,NA
TGCAGCGTTGGGGGTAGCAATCAGCCCCAGCATTTT,CSVGGSNQPQHF,12,TRBV29-1,TRBJ1-5,NA,NA
TGTGCCAGCAAGACTAGCGCCCAAGAGACCCAGTACTTC,CASKTSAQETQYF,13,TRBV2,TRBJ2-5,NA,TRBD2
TGCAGTGCTAGAAAAGCGGGAGTCGGGGAGCTGTTTTTT,CSARKAGVGELFF,13,TRBV20-1,TRBJ2-2,NA,TRBD2
TGCAGCGTTGACTCGGGACAGGGGACCGGGGAGCTGTTTTTT,CSVDSGQGTGELFF,14,TRBV29-1,TRBJ2-2,NA,TRBD1
TGCAGTGCTAGACGAGGGAGTGGCAACACCGGGGAGCTGTTTTTT,CSARRGSGNTGELFF,15,TRBV20-1,TRBJ2-2,few,NA
TGTGCCAGCAGCTTGGAAGGGGGCGGCGAGCAGTACTTC,CASSLEGGGEQYF,13,TRBV11-3,TRBJ2-7,many,TRBD1
TGTGCCAGCAGCCTTGTTGACAGGGGTTTTAATGAGCAGTTCTTC,CASSLVDRGFNEQFF,15,TRBV7-9,TRBJ2-1,few,TRBD1
TGTGCCATCAGCGGAGAAGACAGGGGAACCCTCCACTTT,CAISGEDRGTLHF,13,TRBV10-3,TRBJ1-6,few,TRBD1
TGTGCCAGCAGCTCAAACAGCCACAATCAGCCCCAGCATTTT,CASSSNSHNQPQHF,14,TRBV7-9,TRBJ1-5,NA,NA
TGCGCCAGCAGTGATACTGGCACCAAGAATTCACCCCTCCACTTT,CASSDTGTKNSPLHF,15,TRBV10-2,TRBJ1-6,NA,NA